One and the same sample provided the 12 T cell receptor beta chains below, sequenced in a study of fetal regulatory T cell absence and autoimmunity. TCRdb keeps only in-frame clones here, not all; method: immunoSEQ multiplex PCR. Of around 100,000 clones listed, less than 80% are singletons. Sequenced material: pancreas tissue. The receptors here all came from a male donor with IPEX syndrome.

The chain is built from TRBV11-2 and TRBJ2-7; 10 nucleotides match TRBD1. With 3 bases clipped from V and 2 bases from J, the junction kept 1 base outside the gene matches. The CDR3 has 14 residues. Germline V lookup: CDR1 SGHAT, CDR2 FQNNGV. Here the CDR3 reads CASSLTGGAYEQYF. CDR3 bases: TGTGCCAGCAGCTTGACAGGGGGCGCCTACGAGCAGTACTTC.

The chain links TRBV2 to TRBJ1-5, with unresolved D. The CDR3 totals 15 residues. V dropped 1 base and J dropped 2 bases, with 9 bases sitting between them. Per the germline V gene, CDR1 is SNHLY and CDR2 is FYNNEI. The CDR3 nucleotides read TGTGCCAGCAGTGAAGGGAGTGGGGGCAATCAGCCCCAGCATTTT. Amino acids: CASSEGSGGNQPQHF.

V and J are TRBV7-2 and TRBJ2-5, with unresolved D. Trimming left V 3 bases short and J 4 bases short, with 6 bases between. Germline V CDR1 and CDR2: SGHTA, FQGNSA. This CDR3 is built from 12 residues. CDR3 protein: CASSFLGETQYF. The CDR3 region has the DNA TGTGCCAGCAGCTTCCTAGGAGAGACCCAGTACTTC.

The rearrangement links TRBV14 to TRBJ1-1; TRBD1 is a possible D gene (5 bases). The V and J ends lost 1 base and 0 bases respectively, with 9 bases between them. Per the germline V gene, CDR1 is SGHDN and CDR2 is FVKESK. The CDR3 is 15 amino acids. CDR3 DNA: TGTGCCAGCAGCCAAGTGGGACGGATGAACACTGAAGCTTTCTTT. This gives the protein CASSQVGRMNTEAFF.

The V gene is TRBV6-5, the J gene TRBJ2-7; D tentatively reads TRBD1 or TRBD2 (5 bases each). The CDR3 loop spans 13 amino acids. Germline CDR1 is MNHEY and CDR2 is SVGAGI. Trimming cost V 5 bases and J 1 base, with 9 bases left between them. Here the CDR3 reads CASSGGPSYEQYF. CDR3 coding DNA: TGTGCCAGCAGTGGGGGACCTTCCTACGAGCAGTACTTC.

V and J are TRBV4-1 and TRBJ2-3; D call uncertain. Trimming removed 1 base at V and 2 bases at J, with 7 bases between. Germline CDR1 MGHRA, CDR2 YSYEKL. The CDR3 totals 14 residues. In DNA form, the CDR3 reads TGCGCCAGCAGCCAAGTTTCCCTCACAGATACGCAGTATTTT. The encoded protein is CASSQVSLTDTQYF.

This chain links TRBV4-1 with TRBJ2-1; D is possibly TRBD2 (5 bases). Germline V CDR1 and CDR2: MGHRA, YSYEKL. The CDR3 sequence is 16 residues long. Trimming pared 4 bases from V and 0 bases from J, leaving 13 bases between. The DNA of the CDR3 is TGCGCCAGCAGCCCAGGTAGCGAGCACTCCTACAATGAGCAGTTCTTC. Translation gives CASSPGSEHSYNEQFF.

The rearrangement links TRBV5-1 to TRBJ2-5; no definite D call. Germline values: CDR1 SGHRS, CDR2 YFSETQ. This CDR3 region has 12 residues. Trimming took off 0 bases at V and 1 base at J, with 1 base between the two ends. The CDR3 DNA reads as TGCGCCAGCAGCTTGGCCCAAGAGACCCAGTACTTC. Protein product: CASSLAQETQYF.

The rearrangement links TRBV7-2 to TRBJ2-7; the D gene is possibly TRBD1 (5 bases). The CDR3 is 14 amino acids. CDR1 is SGHTA and CDR2 is FQGNSA in the germline V gene. V shed 4 bases and J shed 2 bases, with 12 bases lying between them. The CDR3 here is CASSSRTRPYEQYF. CDR3 DNA: TGTGCCAGCAGCTCTCGGACAAGACCCTACGAGCAGTACTTC.

The V and J genes are TRBV10-3 and TRBJ1-2, with TRBD1 matching over 7 bases. The CDR3 totals 13 residues. V lost 4 bases and J lost 5; bases outside the gene matches: 4. Germline CDR1 reads ENHRY; CDR2 reads SYGVKD. CDR3 bases: TGTGCCATCAGTGGACAGGGAGAATATGGCTACACCTTC. Translated: CAISGQGEYGYTF.

The chain is built from TRBV2 and TRBJ2-3; 10 bases match TRBD2. The CDR3 has 16 residues. The V gene's germline CDR1 is SNHLY and CDR2 FYNNEI. Trimming at V came to 0 bases and at J to 5 bases, leaving 5 bases not matched to a gene. The DNA for the CDR3 is TGTGCCAGCAGTGAAGCGCCCAGCGGGAGGGGAGATACGCAGTATTTT. Residues: CASSEAPSGRGDTQYF.

The chain carries TRBV6-5 and TRBJ1-6; maybe TRBD1 (6 bases). The CDR3 is made up of 16 amino acids. Germline-derived CDR1 and CDR2 are MNHEY and SVGAGI. V was cut by 2 bases and J by 0 bases, with 8 bases left in between. The CDR3 bases are TGTGCCAGCAGTTACCGGGGGGCCTCCTATAATTCACCCCTCCACTTT. It yields the protein CASSYRGASYNSPLHF.